This TCR beta chain was obtained from a study of T-cell reconstitution after alpha-beta-depleted transplantation in children. General study points: Two months or so post-transplant, alpha-beta T cells reportedly derived from several hundred expanded graft clones. The authors attributed T-cell counts and diversity one year after transplant mostly to newly produced T cells. Some patients' high day-60 TCRbeta diversity was traced to surviving recipient T cells and thymic progenitors.

The authors prepared the TCRbeta library with unique molecular identifiers. TCRdb re-derived calls from the PCR reads in MiXCR, one entry per CDR3 protein. The repertoire holds about 16,000 distinct CDR3 sequences, 7.7% seen once, with 35% to 40% in the top ten. Ten or more counts support this clonotype. Its antigen is as yet unknown. V lost 7 bases to trimming and J lost 3 bases, with 13 bases between them. Germline V gene sequence: CDR1 ENHRY, CDR2 SYGVKD. The CDR3 extends over 14 amino acids. J is TRBJ2-4 and V is TRBV10-3; tentatively, D is TRBD1 or TRBD2 (5 bases each). The clonotype was recovered from a boy in the first two years of life who had a stem cell transplant for Wiskott-Aldrich syndrome, so the T cells may come from the graft donor. Material: PBMCs, mostly from graft donor cells, obtained 60 days after TCRalphabeta/CD19-depleted stem cell transplant. The CDR3 is CAIKAATVKNIQYF. In DNA form, the CDR3 reads TGTGCCATCAAAGCGGCGACAGTCAAAAACATTCAGTACTTC.